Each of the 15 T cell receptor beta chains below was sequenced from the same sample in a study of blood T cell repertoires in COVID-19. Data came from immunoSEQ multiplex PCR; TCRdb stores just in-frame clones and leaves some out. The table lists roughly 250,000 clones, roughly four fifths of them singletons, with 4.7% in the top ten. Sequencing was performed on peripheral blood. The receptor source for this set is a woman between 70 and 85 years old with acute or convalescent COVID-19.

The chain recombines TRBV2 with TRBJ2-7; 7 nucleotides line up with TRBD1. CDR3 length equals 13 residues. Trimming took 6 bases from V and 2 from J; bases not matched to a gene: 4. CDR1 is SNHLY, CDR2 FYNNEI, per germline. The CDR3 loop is CASRGQLTYEQYF. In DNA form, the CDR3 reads TGTGCCAGCAGGGGACAGCTAACCTACGAGCAGTACTTC.

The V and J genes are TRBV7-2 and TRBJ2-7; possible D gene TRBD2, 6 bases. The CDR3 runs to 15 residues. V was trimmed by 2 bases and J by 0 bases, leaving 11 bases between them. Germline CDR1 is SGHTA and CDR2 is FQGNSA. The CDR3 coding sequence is TGTGCCAGCAGCTTAAACGGGGGATCCTCCTACGAGCAGTACTTC. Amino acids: CASSLNGGSSYEQYF.

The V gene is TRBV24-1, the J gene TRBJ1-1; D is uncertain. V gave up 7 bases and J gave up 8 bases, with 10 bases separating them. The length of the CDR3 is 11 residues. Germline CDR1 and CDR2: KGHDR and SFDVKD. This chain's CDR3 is CATRLGEEAFF. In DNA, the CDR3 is TGTGCCACCAGGTTAGGAGAGGAAGCTTTCTTT.

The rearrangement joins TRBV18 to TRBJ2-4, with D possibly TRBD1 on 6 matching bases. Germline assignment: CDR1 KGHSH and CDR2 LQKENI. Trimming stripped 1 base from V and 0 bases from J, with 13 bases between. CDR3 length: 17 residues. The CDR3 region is CASSPQQGLLAKNIQYF. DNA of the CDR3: TGTGCCAGCTCACCACAGCAGGGGTTACTAGCCAAAAACATTCAGTACTTC.

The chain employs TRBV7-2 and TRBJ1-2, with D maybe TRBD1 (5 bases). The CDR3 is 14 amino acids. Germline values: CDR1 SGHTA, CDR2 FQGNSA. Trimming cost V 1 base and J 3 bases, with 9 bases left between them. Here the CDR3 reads CASSLGQRYYGYTF. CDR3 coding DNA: TGTGCCAGCAGCTTAGGACAGCGATACTATGGCTACACCTTC.

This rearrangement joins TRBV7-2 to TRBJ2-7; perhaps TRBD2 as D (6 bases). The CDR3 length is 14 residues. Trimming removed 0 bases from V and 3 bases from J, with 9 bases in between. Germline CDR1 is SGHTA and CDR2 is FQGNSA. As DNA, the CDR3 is TGTGCCAGCAGCTTAGCGGGGCGGGGCTACGAGCAGTACTTC. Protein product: CASSLAGRGYEQYF.

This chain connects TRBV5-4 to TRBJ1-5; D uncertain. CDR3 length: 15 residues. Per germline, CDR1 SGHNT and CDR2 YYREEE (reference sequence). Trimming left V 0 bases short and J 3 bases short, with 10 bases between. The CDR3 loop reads CASSLGGRDNQPQHF. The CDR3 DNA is TGTGCCAGCAGCTTGGGCGGCCGGGACAATCAGCCCCAGCATTTT.

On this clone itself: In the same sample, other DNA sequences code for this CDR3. Written as DNA, the CDR3 is TGTGCCAGCAGCGTGATGGCTAACACTGAAGCTTTCTTT. Translating gives CASSVMANTEAFF. The V gene is TRBV9, the J gene TRBJ1-1; the D is unclear. Between the trimmed V and J ends, which lost 2 bases and 2 bases, there was a span of 7 bases. The CDR3 covers 13 residues. Germline lookup yields CDR1 SGDLS and CDR2 YYNGEE.

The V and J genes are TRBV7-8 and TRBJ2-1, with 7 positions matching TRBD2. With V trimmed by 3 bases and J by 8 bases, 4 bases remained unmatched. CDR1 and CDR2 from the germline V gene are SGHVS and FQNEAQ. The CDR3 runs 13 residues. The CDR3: CASSLGGGYEQFF. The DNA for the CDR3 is TGTGCCAGCAGCTTGGGCGGGGGTTATGAGCAGTTCTTC.

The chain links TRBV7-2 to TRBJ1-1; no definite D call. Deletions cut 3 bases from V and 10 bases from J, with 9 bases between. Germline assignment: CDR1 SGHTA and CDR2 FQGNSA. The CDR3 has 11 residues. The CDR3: CASSFDFRAFF. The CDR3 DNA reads TGTGCCAGCAGCTTCGACTTTAGAGCTTTCTTT.

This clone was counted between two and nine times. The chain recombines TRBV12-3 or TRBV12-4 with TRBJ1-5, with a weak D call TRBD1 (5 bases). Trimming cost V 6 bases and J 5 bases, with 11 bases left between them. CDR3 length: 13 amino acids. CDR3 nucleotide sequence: TGTGCCAGCAGCTCAAGACAGCATCAGCCCCAGCATTTT. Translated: CASSSRQHQPQHF.

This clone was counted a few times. The CDR3 here is CASSYSPAPGLAGSLRYEQYF. Here the CDR3 DNA reads TGTGCCAGCAGTTATTCTCCGGCCCCGGGACTAGCGGGGTCCCTTCGCTACGAGCAGTACTTC. The rearrangement joins TRBV6-9 to TRBJ2-7, with 13 bases lining up with TRBD2. The V segment lost 0 bases and the J segment 3 bases; nucleotides outside the gene matches: 17. Germline lookup yields CDR1 MNHGY and CDR2 SVAAGI. CDR3 length: 21 residues.

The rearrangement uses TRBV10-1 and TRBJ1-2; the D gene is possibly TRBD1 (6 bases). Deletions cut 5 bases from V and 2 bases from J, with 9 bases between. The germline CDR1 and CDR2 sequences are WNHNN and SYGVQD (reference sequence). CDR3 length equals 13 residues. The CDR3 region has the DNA TGCGCCAGCAGTTTAACAGGGAACTATGGCTACACCTTC. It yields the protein CASSLTGNYGYTF.

CDR3 nucleotide sequence: TGTGCCAGCAAATTGGGCCCGTCTTCTAACTATGGCTACACCTTC. This encodes CASKLGPSSNYGYTF. The V and J genes are TRBV2 and TRBJ1-2; unclear D gene. CDR3 length: 15 amino acids. Trimming cost V 7 bases and J 0 bases, with 15 bases left between them. Germline assignment: CDR1 SNHLY and CDR2 FYNNEI.

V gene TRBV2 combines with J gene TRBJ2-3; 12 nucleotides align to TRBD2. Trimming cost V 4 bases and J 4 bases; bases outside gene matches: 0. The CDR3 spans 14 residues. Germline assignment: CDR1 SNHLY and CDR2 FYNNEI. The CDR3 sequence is CASSASGGADTQYF. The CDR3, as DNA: TGTGCCAGCAGTGCTAGCGGGGGGGCAGATACGCAGTATTTT. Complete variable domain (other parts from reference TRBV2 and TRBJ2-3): EPEVTQTPSHQVTQMGQEVILRCVPISNHLYFYWYRQILGQKVEFLVSFYNNEISEKSEIFDDQFSVERPDGSNFTLKIRSTKLEDSAMYFCASSASGGADTQYFGPGTRLTVL.